This T cell receptor beta chain was sequenced during a study of cytomegalovirus exposure and HLA in healthy donors. The study's findings and limits: Rare TCR sequences dominated, though some public TCRs recurred in many donors.

Trimming at V came to 2 bases and at J to 4 bases, leaving 7 bases not matched to a gene. Germline CDR1 and CDR2: LNHNV and YYDKDF (reference sequence). The CDR3 is 16 residues long. Of note for this clone: Its antigen is unidentified.

The PCR had 60 Vbeta and 13 Jbeta primers. The assay was immunoSEQ multiplex PCR, and TCRdb's table has in-frame clones only and misses some. The profile shows about 160,000 clones, 80% of them singletons. The chain couples TRBV15 to TRBJ1-5; 8 nucleotides align to TRBD1. The origin of this receptor is a male donor in good health and CMV-seropositive. The sequenced material came from PBMCs. In DNA form, the CDR3 reads TGTGCCACCAGCAGACGTCGGACAGGGTTAAATCAGCCCCAGCATTTT. As protein: CATSRRRTGLNQPQHF.